This T cell receptor (beta chain) was recorded in a study of identical twins. Germline-derived CDR1 and CDR2 are SGHAT and FQNNGV. The V gene lost 5 bases and the J gene lost 3 bases, with 11 bases spanning the gap. The CDR3 has 13 residues. TCRdb re-analysed the 5' RACE reads in MiXCR, keeping a single row per CDR3 protein. In the table there are about 720,000 distinct CDR3 sequences, approximately 18% of which are singletons. These data were likewise used in another study, on T cells expressing NK-cell markers.

The receptor's source is a woman aged 18-29 years in good health. V usage is TRBV11-2 and J usage is TRBJ2-7; possibly TRBD1 for D (5 bases). The specimen sequenced was PBMCs. The CDR3 bases are TGTGCCAGCAGCCAGAGCCAGGGCTACGAGCAGTACTTC. This gives the protein CASSQSQGYEQYF.